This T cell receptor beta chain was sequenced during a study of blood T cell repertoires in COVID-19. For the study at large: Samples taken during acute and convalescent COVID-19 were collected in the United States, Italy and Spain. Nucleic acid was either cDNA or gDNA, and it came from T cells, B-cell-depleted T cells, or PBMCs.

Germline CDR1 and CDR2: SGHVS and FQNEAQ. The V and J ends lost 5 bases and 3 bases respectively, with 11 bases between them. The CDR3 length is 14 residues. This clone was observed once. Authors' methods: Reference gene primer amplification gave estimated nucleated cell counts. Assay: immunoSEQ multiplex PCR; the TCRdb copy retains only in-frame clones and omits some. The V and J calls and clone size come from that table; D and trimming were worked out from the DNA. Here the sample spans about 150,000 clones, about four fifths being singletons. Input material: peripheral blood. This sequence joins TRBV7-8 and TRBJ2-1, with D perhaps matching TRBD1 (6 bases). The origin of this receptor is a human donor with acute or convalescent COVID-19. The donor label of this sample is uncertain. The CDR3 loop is CASSNVQGYNEQFF. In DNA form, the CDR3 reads TGTGCCAGCAGCAACGTACAGGGCTACAATGAGCAGTTCTTC.